The entry that follows covers one TCR beta chain sequence. The data belong to a study of blood T cell repertoires in COVID-19. The overall study: The samples span acute and convalescent COVID-19 from the United States, Italy and Spain.

The protocol was immunoSEQ multiplex PCR, while the TCRdb copy is restricted to in-frame clones and leaves out a portion. The profile shows approximately 70,000 clones, approximately 84% of them singletons. This CDR3 comprises 15 residues. From germline, CDR1 is MDHEN and CDR2 SYDVKM. V lost 4 bases and J 4 bases, leaving 16 bases between the germline ends. The sequenced sample consisted of peripheral blood. This receptor was obtained from a man between 65 and 80 years old with active or convalescent COVID-19. V usage is TRBV28 and J usage is TRBJ1-1, with D uncertain. The CDR3 DNA is TGTGCCAGCAGTTCCCCGGCACGGAGGTCCACTGAAGCTTTCTTT. Translated, it gives CASSSPARRSTEAFF.